Below, 11 T cell receptor beta chains from the same sample are listed, as sequenced in a study of molecular identifiers for immune sequencing clone quantification. TCRdb independently ran MiXCR on the PCR reads; one entry per CDR3 protein. The profile shows more than 450,000 distinct CDR3 sequences, under 30% of them singletons. The sequencing sample was made of naive CD8+ T cells from blood, with Jurkat cell RNA spiked in. The subset denotes: FACS-sorted CD8+CD4-CCR7+CD45RA+ naive T cells. The source is a human donor in good health. Some libraries in this study had Jurkat cell RNA spiked in.

V usage is TRBV18 and J usage is TRBJ2-1; D remains ambiguous. V was cut by 4 bases and J by 0 bases, with 7 bases left in between. The CDR3 runs to 14 residues. Germline V lookup: CDR1 KGHSH, CDR2 LQKENI. The CDR3 spells CASSRTTSYNEQFF. The DNA for the CDR3 is TGTGCCAGCTCACGGACGACCTCCTACAATGAGCAGTTCTTC.

Only a few counts were recorded for this clonotype. The rearrangement uses TRBV28 and TRBJ2-2, with D perhaps TRBD1 (5 bases). Germline CDR1 and CDR2: MDHEN and SYDVKM. The V gene lost 6 bases and the J gene lost 5 bases, with 16 bases spanning the gap. This CDR3 region has 15 residues. This CDR3 is CASSLRGMRTGELFF. Here the CDR3 DNA reads TGTGCCAGCAGCCTAAGGGGAATGAGAACCGGGGAGCTGTTTTTT.

There are a few counts of this clonotype. The chain links TRBV27 to TRBJ2-1; no definite D call. The germline gives CDR1 MNHEY, CDR2 SMNVEV (reference sequence). The CDR3 contains 13 residues. Deletions cut 8 bases from V and 6 bases from J, with 14 bases between. The CDR3 loop is CASRGPGPNEQFF. The CDR3 region has the DNA TGTGCCAGCCGAGGCCCAGGCCCCAATGAGCAGTTCTTC.

As to this clonotype: Possible read error: a much larger clone is one base away. The CDR3 region is CAGTGDGNTIYF. The CDR3 nucleotides read TGTGCCGGGACAGGGGATGGAAACACCATATATTTT. V usage is TRBV7-2 and J usage is TRBJ1-3; TRBD1 aligns across 10 bases. CDR1 is SGHTA and CDR2 is FQGNSA in the germline V gene. Trimming cost V 11 bases and J 3 bases; bases outside gene matches: 1. The CDR3 runs to 12 residues.

This clonotype has ten or more counts. This chain connects TRBV28 to TRBJ2-3, with D possibly matching TRBD2 (5 bases). Deletions cut 3 bases from V and 3 bases from J, with 22 bases between. The CDR3 length is 18 residues. The V gene's germline CDR1 is MDHEN and CDR2 SYDVKM. The CDR3 DNA reads as TGTGCCAGCAGTTTTCTAAGGCAGGATGGCGGACTTACAGATACGCAGTATTTT. It codes for CASSFLRQDGGLTDTQYF.

This clonotype has only a few counts. A read error may be the cause here, since a much bigger clone is one base away. The chain recombines TRBV5-6 with TRBJ2-6, with a weak D call TRBD1 (6 bases). The CDR3 loop spans 15 amino acids. Germline-derived CDR1 and CDR2 are SGHDT and YYEEEE. The CDR3 loop reads CASSFMGAGVNVLTF. Here the CDR3 DNA reads TGTGCCAGCAGCTTCATGGGGGCTGGGGTCAACGTCCTGACTTTC.

Comments on this clonotype: A much larger clone lies one base from this, so it may be a read error. The chain couples TRBV4-3 to TRBJ1-1; D unclear. The CDR3 covers 14 residues. Germline V gene sequence: CDR1 LGHNA, CDR2 YSLEER. Trimming left V 5 bases short and J 7 bases short, with 17 bases between. The CDR3 reads CASSARWEEGEAFF. DNA of the CDR3: TGCGCCAGCAGCGCTCGTTGGGAGGAAGGTGAAGCTTTCTTT.

V usage is TRBV6-2 or TRBV6-3 and J usage is TRBJ2-3, with no clear D. V gave up 5 bases and J gave up 0 bases, with 9 bases separating them. Per germline, CDR1 MNHEY and CDR2 SVGEGT. The CDR3 length is 14 residues. The CDR3 loop reads CASSHPSSTDTQYF. The CDR3 DNA follows: TGTGCCAGCAGTCACCCTTCTAGCACAGATACGCAGTATTTT.

In this sample, this clonotype turned up many times. This chain connects TRBV19 to TRBJ2-1; D perhaps matches TRBD1 (6 bases). This CDR3 is 13 amino acids long. Germline lookup yields CDR1 LNHDA and CDR2 SQIVND (reference sequence). V shed 6 bases and J shed 7 bases, with 13 bases lying between them. Here the CDR3 DNA reads TGTGCCAGTAGCCTAACAGGGTTGAATGAGCAGTTCTTC. Protein product: CASSLTGLNEQFF.

The chain employs TRBV10-3 and TRBJ2-7, with a weak D call TRBD1 (6 bases). V was cut by 0 bases and J by 0 bases, with 15 bases left in between. Germline CDR1 ENHRY, CDR2 SYGVKD. This CDR3 comprises 17 residues. The CDR3, as DNA: TGTGCCATCAGTGAGTCGTCGTCAGGGGATAACTCCTACGAGCAGTACTTC. This sequence encodes CAISESSSGDNSYEQYF.

The chain is built from TRBV4-3 and TRBJ2-2, with D possibly called TRBD1 or TRBD2 (6 bases each). This CDR3 has 16 residues. The ends were cut back, 0 bases at V and 9 bases at J, with 17 bases in the middle. In germline, CDR1 is LGHNA, CDR2 YSLEER. The CDR3 loop is CASSQDLGGARRELFF. In DNA, the CDR3 is TGCGCCAGCAGCCAAGATTTGGGGGGCGCGCGAAGGGAGCTGTTTTTT.